Shown below are 10 T cell receptor beta chains from a single sample sequenced in a study of T cell changes during pregnancy in multiple sclerosis. TCRdb's table, derived via immunoSEQ multiplex PCR, lists solely in-frame clones and lacks some. The data show 45,000 to 60,000 clones, with 80% to 90% seen just once and 6.5% to 8.5% held by the top ten. Sequenced material: CD8+ T cells from peripheral blood mononuclear cells, taken in the second trimester of pregnancy. Receptor source: a female donor with multiple sclerosis, enrolled in a pregnancy study.

The CDR3 sequence: CASSSGTAAGQQFF. As DNA, the CDR3 is TGTGCCAGCAGTTCCGGGACAGCCGCGGGGCAGCAGTTCTTC. V is TRBV27 and J is TRBJ2-1, with D possibly TRBD1 on 7 matching bases. V shed 4 bases and J shed 11 bases, with 18 bases lying between them. CDR1 MNHEY and CDR2 SMNVEV come from the germline V gene (reference sequence). The CDR3 runs 14 residues.

This clone counts as medium-sized. The chain has TRBV5-6 and TRBJ2-7, with 9 bases identical to TRBD2. V lost 7 bases, J lost 7 bases, and 15 bases stayed unmatched. Germline V gene sequence: CDR1 SGHDT, CDR2 YYEEEE. This CDR3 is 15 amino acids long. CDR3 loop: CASRGSGGLLEEQYF. CDR3 nucleotide sequence: TGTGCCAGCCGGGGGAGCGGGGGGCTCCTTGAGGAGCAGTACTTC.

The V gene is TRBV6-5, the J gene TRBJ2-4; TRBD1 might be the D (6 bases). The length of the CDR3 is 15 residues. V lost 2 bases to trimming and J lost 1 base, with 9 bases between them. Germline CDR1 is MNHEY and CDR2 is SVGAGI. The CDR3 nucleotides read TGTGCCAGCAGTTACGGGGGCTCGGCCAAAAACATTCAGTACTTC. Its translation: CASSYGGSAKNIQYF.

This chain joins TRBV14 and TRBJ1-6; the D gene is possibly TRBD1 (5 bases). Germline V lookup: CDR1 SGHDN, CDR2 FVKESK. CDR3 length: 17 residues. V lost 0 bases to trimming and J lost 7 bases, with 16 bases between them. DNA for the CDR3: TGTGCCAGCAGCCAAGAGCTGTCGGGGGAGGAGAATTCACCCCTCCACTTT. It codes for CASSQELSGEENSPLHF.

The chain joins TRBV12-5 to TRBJ2-1, with D perhaps TRBD2 (6 bases). Trimming took off 6 bases at V and 6 bases at J, with 15 bases between the two ends. The germline V gene has CDR1 LGHNT and CDR2 FRNRAP. CDR3 length: 14 amino acids. The CDR3 spells CASGGGLLLNEQFF. CDR3 sequence (DNA): TGTGCTAGTGGGGGTGGACTACTACTCAATGAGCAGTTCTTC.

The V call is TRBV27, the J call TRBJ1-6; 11 bases map to TRBD1. Germline CDR1 is MNHEY and CDR2 is SMNVEV (reference sequence). This CDR3 comprises 15 residues. V was clipped by 3 bases and J by 9 bases; unmatched bases: 4. Here the CDR3 reads CASSFTGTGGSPLHF. The CDR3 nucleotides read TGTGCCAGCAGTTTTACCGGGACAGGGGGTTCACCCCTCCACTTT.

The chain has TRBV10-1 and TRBJ2-5; TRBD2 matches at 10 bases. Looked up from germline, CDR1 is WNHNN and CDR2 is SYGVQD (reference sequence). J was trimmed by 0 bases and V by 0 bases; bases with no gene match: 16. The CDR3 covers 21 residues. CDR3 in amino acids: CASSESAPRALAGVYQETQYF. The CDR3, as DNA: TGCGCCAGCAGTGAGTCGGCCCCACGGGCCCTAGCGGGGGTCTACCAAGAGACCCAGTACTTC.

The chain links TRBV2 to TRBJ2-1; possible D gene TRBD2, 5 bases. The length of the CDR3 is 15 residues. In germline, CDR1 is SNHLY, CDR2 FYNNEI. Trimming stripped 7 bases from V and 0 bases from J, with 13 bases between. The CDR3 region is CASKSGINSYNEQFF. The CDR3 bases are TGTGCCAGCAAATCCGGGATTAACTCCTACAATGAGCAGTTCTTC.

Points on this clone: This same CDR3 is encoded by further DNA sequences in the sample. The V gene is TRBV6-1, the J gene TRBJ2-3; TRBD2 matches 7 bases. With 3 bases clipped from V and 1 base from J, the junction kept 4 bases outside the gene matches. There are 15 residues in the CDR3. Per the germline V gene, CDR1 is MNHNS and CDR2 is SASEGT. CDR3 in DNA: TGTGCCAGCAGTGAGGTGGGGGGGGGCACAGATACGCAGTATTTT. Translated: CASSEVGGGTDTQYF.

The chain has TRBV4-2 and TRBJ1-5; 7 bases match TRBD1. Per the germline V gene, CDR1 is LGHNA and CDR2 is YNFKEQ. The CDR3 consists of 16 residues. Germline trimming cut 2 bases from V and 3 bases from J; bases unmatched to any gene: 7. The CDR3, as DNA: TGTGCCAGCAGCCAACCCACAGGGGTGGTCAATCAGCCCCAGCATTTT. Its protein product is CASSQPTGVVNQPQHF.